This T cell receptor beta chain was sequenced in a study of Ad26.COV2.S vaccination and SARS-CoV-2 variants. Germline CDR1 and CDR2: SGHVS and FNYEAQ. CDR3 length: 16 residues. Unmatched junction bases numbered 3, after V lost 1 base and J lost 1 base. Method: immunoSEQ multiplex PCR; TCRdb's copy keeps in-frame clones and lacks some. The repertoire holds more than 120,000 clones, with roughly 85% as singletons. Sequenced material: peripheral blood, taken after recovery from COVID-19. The receptor was derived from a human donor who had recovered from COVID-19. The chain employs TRBV7-6 and TRBJ2-2; 7 positions match TRBD2. CDR3 DNA: TGTGCCAGCAGCTTAGGTGCGGGGGTGAACACCGGGGAGCTGTTTTTT. Its protein product is CASSLGAGVNTGELFF.